These 24 T cell receptor beta chains were sequenced from one sample in a study of T cell responses to AZD1222 COVID-19 vaccine. Profiled with immunoSEQ multiplex PCR; TCRdb holds only in-frame clones, not every one. The table shows about 39,000 clones, with approximately 85% occurring only once. The specimen was peripheral blood, collected 28 days after the second dose of the MenACWY control vaccine. The receptors were gathered from an adult who received the MenACWY meningococcal vaccine as a control.

The chain recombines TRBV25-1 with TRBJ2-7; no clear D gene. There are 13 residues in the CDR3. Deletions cut 3 bases from V and 3 bases from J, with 9 bases between. Germline CDR1 MGHDK, CDR2 SYGVNS. In nucleotides, the CDR3 is TGTGCCAGCAGTGAGGCCCGAAACTACGAGCAGTACTTC. The encoded protein is CASSEARNYEQYF.

This rearrangement joins TRBV2 to TRBJ1-1; TRBD1 is a possible D gene (5 bases). This CDR3 spans 15 amino acids. Trimming pared 8 bases from V and 1 base from J, leaving 17 bases between. Germline values: CDR1 SNHLY, CDR2 FYNNEI. The CDR3 spells CASRGNGGRNTEAFF. The CDR3 bases are TGTGCCAGCCGGGGGAACGGAGGACGGAACACTGAAGCTTTCTTT.

This clone appeared once. J is TRBJ1-4 and V is TRBV6-5, with 8 bases that match TRBD1. V lost 6 bases to trimming and J lost 6 bases; unmatched junction nucleotides: 6. CDR3 size: 14 residues. CDR1 and CDR2 (germline): MNHEY, SVGAGI. The CDR3: CASRTGTGYEKLFF. In DNA, the CDR3 is TGTGCCAGCAGGACCGGGACAGGATATGAAAAACTGTTTTTT.

The chain combines TRBV4-2 with TRBJ2-2; TRBD2 matches at 8 bases. CDR1 is LGHNA and CDR2 is YNFKEQ in the germline V gene. V trimming: 4 bases; J trimming: 4 bases; junction bases outside the gene matches: 2. This CDR3 spans 14 amino acids. CDR3 amino acids: CASSRGTSTGELFF. CDR3 bases: TGTGCCAGCAGCCGCGGGACTAGCACCGGGGAGCTGTTTTTT.

The chain has TRBV5-1 and TRBJ2-7, with D possibly matching TRBD1 (5 bases). Trimming removed 0 bases from V and 3 bases from J, with 10 bases in between. The CDR3 contains 14 residues. CDR1 is SGHRS and CDR2 is YFSETQ in the germline V gene. The DNA of the CDR3 is TGCGCCAGCAGCTTGGAGGGGAACCGCTACGAGCAGTACTTC. Translation: CASSLEGNRYEQYF.

This chain joins TRBV7-3 and TRBJ1-1, with 7 bases identical to TRBD1. Germline CDR1 is SGHTA and CDR2 is FQGTGA. V lost 6 bases, J lost 1 base, and 11 bases stayed unmatched. This CDR3 has 16 residues. The CDR3 region has the DNA TGTGCCAGCAGTACCCGGGGACAGAGAGCGAACACTGAAGCTTTCTTT. Encoded protein: CASSTRGQRANTEAFF.

Only a few counts were recorded for this clone. The V gene is TRBV11-3, the J gene TRBJ2-7; TRBD2 aligns across 10 bases. The V segment lost 4 bases and the J segment 2 bases; nucleotides outside the gene matches: 2. The CDR3 has 14 amino acids. Germline CDR1 reads SGHNT; CDR2 reads YENEEA. CDR3 sequence reads: CASSSSGSPYEQYF. In DNA form, the CDR3 reads TGTGCCAGCAGCTCTAGCGGGAGTCCCTACGAGCAGTACTTC.

This clone was counted a few times. The CDR3 loop reads CASSFKETQYF. The CDR3 bases are TGTGCCAGCAGCTTCAAAGAGACCCAGTACTTC. The V gene is TRBV3-1 (or the pseudogene TRBV3-2), the J gene TRBJ2-5, with D uncertain. CDR3 length: 11 amino acids. CDR1 is LGHDT, CDR2 YNNKEL, per germline (reference sequence). The V end lost 5 bases, the J end lost 3 bases, and 4 bases lay between the germline ends.

The chain employs TRBV7-3 and TRBJ2-3; D uncertain. Germline assignment: CDR1 SGHTA and CDR2 FQGTGA. The CDR3 consists of 15 residues. V lost 7 bases and J lost 0, with 14 bases in between. The CDR3 DNA sequence: TGTGCCAGCACCCTGGCCGGCGTTAGCACAGATACGCAGTATTTT. The encoded protein is CASTLAGVSTDTQYF.

The chain employs TRBV15 and TRBJ2-2; 12 bases are a match to TRBD1. Trimming at V came to 1 base and at J to 5 bases, leaving 5 bases not matched to a gene. The CDR3 loop spans 17 amino acids. Germline CDR1 LNHNV, CDR2 YYDKDF (reference sequence). The DNA for the CDR3 is TGTGCCACCAGCAGAGGAGGGACAGGGGGCCGGACCGGGGAGCTGTTTTTT. Encoded protein: CATSRGGTGGRTGELFF.

The chain recombines TRBV11-2 with TRBJ2-7; D call uncertain. This CDR3 comprises 14 residues. CDR1 SGHAT and CDR2 FQNNGV come from the germline V gene. Trimming pared 5 bases from V and 2 bases from J, leaving 13 bases between. The CDR3 coding sequence is TGTGCCAGCAGCCCTGTGGTGGCTGCCTACGAGCAGTACTTC. The encoded protein is CASSPVVAAYEQYF.

The rearrangement uses TRBV12-5 and TRBJ2-5, with a tentative D call TRBD1 (6 bases). The CDR3 consists of 13 residues. With 7 bases removed from V and 3 bases from J, the gap between germline ends came to 12 bases. Germline assignment: CDR1 LGHNT and CDR2 FRNRAP. CDR3 residues: CASAGAEEETQYF. The CDR3 bases are TGTGCTAGTGCAGGGGCAGAAGAAGAGACCCAGTACTTC.

The genes are TRBV28 and TRBJ2-3; D is unresolved. This CDR3 spans 11 amino acids. V was trimmed by 9 bases and J by 4 bases, leaving 8 bases between them. CDR1 and CDR2 (germline): MDHEN, SYDVKM. This CDR3 reads CASTTADTQYF. CDR3 bases: TGTGCCAGTACTACCGCAGATACGCAGTATTTT.

The chain joins TRBV7-9 to TRBJ1-4; possibly TRBD1 for D (6 bases). From germline, CDR1 is SEHNR and CDR2 FQNEAQ (reference sequence). The CDR3 length is 14 residues. With 5 bases removed from V and 8 bases from J, the gap between germline ends came to 15 bases. The CDR3 nucleotides are TGTGCCAGCAGCGTTTCAGGGGAAGGGGAAAAACTGTTTTTT. Translating it yields CASSVSGEGEKLFF.

The table lists this clone with a few counts. J is TRBJ2-1 and V is TRBV9; 10 nucleotides line up with TRBD2. This CDR3 contains 15 residues. The V segment lost 3 bases and the J segment 6 bases; nucleotides outside the gene matches: 6. From germline, CDR1 is SGDLS and CDR2 YYNGEE. CDR3 amino acids: CASSGQREGPNEQFF. The CDR3 DNA sequence: TGTGCCAGCAGCGGTCAGCGGGAGGGCCCCAATGAGCAGTTCTTC.

The gene calls are TRBV7-9 and TRBJ2-7; TRBD2 matches at 10 bases. Per the germline V gene, CDR1 is SEHNR and CDR2 is FQNEAQ (reference sequence). The V segment lost 2 bases and the J segment 5 bases; nucleotides outside the gene matches: 9. The length of the CDR3 is 16 residues. The CDR3 region has the DNA TGTGCCAGCAGCTTATACCTAGCGGGAGCCTCGGACGAGCAGTACTTC. The encoded protein is CASSLYLAGASDEQYF. Using reference TRBV7-9 and TRBJ2-7 for the parts outside the CDR3, the full variable domain is DTGVSQNPRHKITKRGQNVTFRCDPISEHNRLYWYRQTLGQGPEFLTYFQNEAQLEKSRLLSDRFSAERPKGSFSTLEIQRTEQGDSAMYLCASSLYLAGASDEQYFGPGTRLTVT.

The J gene is TRBJ2-5, the V gene TRBV12-3 or TRBV12-4; D remains ambiguous. The CDR3 runs to 13 residues. The ends were cut back, 4 bases at V and 7 bases at J, with 13 bases in the middle. The CDR3 DNA reads as TGTGCCAGCAGTTCTGACACCCTGGGGACCCAGTACTTC. It codes for CASSSDTLGTQYF.

The chain is built from TRBV18 and TRBJ1-3; D is unresolved. This CDR3 is built from 17 residues. The V end lost 2 bases, the J end lost 0 bases, and 14 bases lay between the germline ends. The germline CDR1 and CDR2 sequences are KGHSH and LQKENI. Here the CDR3 DNA reads TGTGCCAGCTCACCAAATTCCCCGGCTCACTCTGGAAACACCATATATTTT. The encoded protein is CASSPNSPAHSGNTIYF.

The rearrangement joins TRBV9 to TRBJ1-5; 10 positions match TRBD1. V lost 4 bases and J lost 9; bases outside the gene matches: 10. Germline loops: CDR1 SGDLS, CDR2 YYNGEE. The CDR3 has 15 amino acids. The CDR3, as DNA: TGTGCCAGCAGCTCCGGGACAGGGGACCATCCGCCCCAGCATTTT. The encoded protein is CASSSGTGDHPPQHF.

CDR3 loop: CASSEGGSKYEQYF. Written as DNA, the CDR3 is TGTGCCAGCAGTGAAGGCGGGAGTAAGTACGAGCAGTACTTC. The chain is built from TRBV6-1 and TRBJ2-7, with 7 nucleotides matching TRBD2. After removal of 1 base from V and 4 bases from J, the junction contained 4 bases not matched to a gene. CDR3 size: 14 residues. Germline-derived CDR1 and CDR2 are MNHNS and SASEGT.

The V call is TRBV27, the J call TRBJ2-1; TRBD1 agrees at 7 bases. Per germline, CDR1 MNHEY and CDR2 SMNVEV (reference sequence). V shed 9 bases and J 1 base; nucleotides not matched to a gene: 6. The CDR3 extends over 14 amino acids. The CDR3, as DNA: TGTGCCAGTGAAAGACAGGGATCCTACAATGAGCAGTTCTTC. This encodes CASERQGSYNEQFF.

This chain connects TRBV9 to TRBJ2-7; perhaps TRBD2 as D (5 bases). Germline values: CDR1 SGDLS, CDR2 YYNGEE. Trimming removed 0 bases at V and 2 bases at J, with 12 bases between. CDR3 length: 15 amino acids. The DNA of the CDR3 is TGTGCCAGCAGCGTAGGTGGCGGGTCTCCCTACGAGCAGTACTTC. Translation gives CASSVGGGSPYEQYF.

The chain employs TRBV12-3 or TRBV12-4 and TRBJ1-5, with 8 bases fitting TRBD1. The CDR3 has 13 residues. V gave up 7 bases and J gave up 7 bases; unmatched junction bases: 6. The CDR3 spells CASTRDRLQPQHF. In DNA form, the CDR3 reads TGTGCCAGCACCCGGGACAGGTTGCAGCCCCAGCATTTT.

The rearrangement uses TRBV7-9 and TRBJ2-6; D remains ambiguous. The V gene's germline CDR1 is SEHNR and CDR2 FQNEAQ (reference sequence). The CDR3 covers 15 residues. Between the trimmed V and J ends, which lost 4 bases and 1 base, there was a span of 8 bases. CDR3 loop: CASSSSSSGANVLTF. Here the CDR3 DNA reads TGTGCCAGCAGCTCATCCTCTTCTGGGGCCAACGTCCTGACTTTC.